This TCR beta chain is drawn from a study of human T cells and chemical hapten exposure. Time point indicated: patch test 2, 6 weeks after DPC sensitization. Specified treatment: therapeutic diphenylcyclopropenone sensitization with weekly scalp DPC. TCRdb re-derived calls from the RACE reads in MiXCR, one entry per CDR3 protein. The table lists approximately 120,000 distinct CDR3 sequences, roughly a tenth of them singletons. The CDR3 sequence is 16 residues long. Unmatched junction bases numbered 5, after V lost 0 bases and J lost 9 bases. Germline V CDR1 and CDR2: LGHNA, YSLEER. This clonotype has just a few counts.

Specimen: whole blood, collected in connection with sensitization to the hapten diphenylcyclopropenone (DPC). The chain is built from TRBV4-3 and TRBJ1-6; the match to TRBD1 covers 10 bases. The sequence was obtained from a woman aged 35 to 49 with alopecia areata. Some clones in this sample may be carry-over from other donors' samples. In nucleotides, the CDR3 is TGCGCCAGCAGCCAAGACGGGACAGGGGTCGGTTCACCCCTCCACTTT. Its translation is CASSQDGTGVGSPLHF.